This T cell receptor beta chain was sequenced during a study of blood T cell repertoires in COVID-19. The repertoire was sequenced with immunoSEQ multiplex PCR; TCRdb's copy has only in-frame clones and lacks some. The sample gives around 170,000 clones, over 80% of which show up once; around 6.1% is in the top ten. Trimming took off 7 bases at V and 8 bases at J, with 16 bases between the two ends. This CDR3 is 13 amino acids long. CDR1 MDHEN and CDR2 SYDVKM come from the germline V gene. The clonotype was recovered from a middle-aged woman with acute or convalescent COVID-19. The source material was peripheral blood. The rearrangement uses TRBV28 and TRBJ2-3, with TRBD2 as a possible D gene (5 bases). The CDR3 region is CASTLNRDGTQYF. The CDR3 DNA follows: TGTGCCAGCACCCTAAACCGGGATGGTACGCAGTATTTT.